The clone carrying this T cell receptor beta chain was found a few times. Its antigen is unidentified. The data were taken from a study of cytomegalovirus exposure and HLA in healthy donors. Overall study findings and caveats: According to a later analysis, TCR clusters from the first cohort tended to co-occur in the approximately 130 validation repertoires.

Sequencing used immunoSEQ multiplex PCR; TCRdb keeps in-frame clones, though not all of them. The sample records roughly 63,000 clones, about 89% being singletons. The CDR3 loop spans 15 amino acids. V was cut by 1 base and J by 8 bases, with 17 bases left in between. Germline CDR1 LGHNA, CDR2 YNFKEQ. This receptor was obtained from a woman younger than 35 in good health and CMV-seronegative. Source material: PBMCs. This sequence joins TRBV4-2 and TRBJ1-2; tentative D call: TRBD1 (6 bases). CDR3 sequence reads: CASSQGSAGVEGYTF. CDR3 coding DNA: TGTGCCAGCAGCCAAGGGTCCGCAGGGGTGGAGGGCTACACCTTC.